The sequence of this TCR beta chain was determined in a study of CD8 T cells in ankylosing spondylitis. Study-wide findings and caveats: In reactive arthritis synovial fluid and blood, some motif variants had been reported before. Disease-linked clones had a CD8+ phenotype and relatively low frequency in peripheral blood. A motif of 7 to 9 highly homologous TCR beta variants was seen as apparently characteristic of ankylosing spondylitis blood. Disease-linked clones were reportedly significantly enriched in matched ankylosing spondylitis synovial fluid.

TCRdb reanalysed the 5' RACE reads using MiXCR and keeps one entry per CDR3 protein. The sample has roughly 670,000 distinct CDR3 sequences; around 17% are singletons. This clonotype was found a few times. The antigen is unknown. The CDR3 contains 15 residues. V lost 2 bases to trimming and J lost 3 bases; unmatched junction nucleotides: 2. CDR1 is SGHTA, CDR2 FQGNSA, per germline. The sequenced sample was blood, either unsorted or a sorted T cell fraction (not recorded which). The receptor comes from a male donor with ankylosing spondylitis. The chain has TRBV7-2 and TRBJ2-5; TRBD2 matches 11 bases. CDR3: CASSLYSGREETQYF. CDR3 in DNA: TGTGCCAGCAGCTTATATAGCGGGAGGGAAGAGACCCAGTACTTC.